Shown below are 9 T cell receptor beta chains from a single sample sequenced in a study of OX40 agonist ivuxolimab in advanced cancers. The method was the immunoSEQ multiplex PCR assay. This is the immuneACCESS table as TCRdb keeps it, with only in-frame sequences that have V and J called. A part of the clones is gone; compared with another copy, unresolved V genes explain less than half, and the rest is unexplained. The sample table lists 50,000 to 65,000 clones, 84% of them with a count of one. The top ten constitute less than 2.5% of the sample. The sample in question was CD4+ or CD8+ T cells sorted from blood, obtained in a trial of the OX40 agonist ivuxolimab. The receptors come from an adult with an advanced solid tumor such as melanoma, head and neck, liver or kidney cancer.

The chain employs TRBV6-5 and TRBJ1-6, with TRBD1 identical over 7 bases. Germline CDR1 MNHEY, CDR2 SVGAGI. The CDR3 totals 14 residues. Germline trimming cut 6 bases from V and 8 bases from J; bases unmatched to any gene: 7. The CDR3 loop is CASRPTGWDSPLHF. The CDR3, as DNA: TGTGCCAGCAGGCCGACAGGGTGGGATTCACCCCTCCACTTT.

This clone was observed once. The chain uses TRBV4-3 and TRBJ2-7, with 8 bases that match TRBD1. Per the germline V gene, CDR1 is LGHNA and CDR2 is YSLEER. After removal of 1 base from V and 3 bases from J, the junction contained 5 bases not matched to a gene. The CDR3 is made up of 15 amino acids. CDR3 amino acids: CASSQGGQGYYEQYF. The CDR3 DNA follows: TGCGCCAGCAGCCAAGGAGGACAGGGATACTACGAGCAGTACTTC.

The V and J genes are TRBV19 and TRBJ1-1; D unresolved. Trimming removed 3 bases at V and 4 bases at J, with 12 bases between. Germline CDR1 reads LNHDA; CDR2 reads SQIVND (reference sequence). CDR3 size: 14 residues. The CDR3 here is CASSMVRQFTEAFF. The CDR3 nucleotides read TGTGCCAGTAGTATGGTCAGGCAATTCACTGAAGCTTTCTTT.

The rearrangement uses TRBV10-3 and TRBJ2-4; 12 bases line up with TRBD1. The CDR3 has 15 residues. Per germline, CDR1 ENHRY and CDR2 SYGVKD. The junction had 5 bases not matched to a gene; V was cut back by 6 bases and J by 5 bases. The CDR3 loop reads CAIRGTGGAENIQYF. CDR3 sequence (DNA): TGTGCCATCAGGGGGACAGGGGGCGCGGAAAACATTCAGTACTTC.

V gene TRBV5-1 combines with J gene TRBJ2-7, with 7 bases identical to TRBD1. Germline V lookup: CDR1 SGHRS, CDR2 YFSETQ. This CDR3 is built from 15 residues. V gave up 4 bases and J gave up 0 bases; unmatched junction bases: 7. The CDR3 DNA is TGCGCCAGCAGCGTGACAGGGTCGAGCTCCTACGAGCAGTACTTC. Amino acid sequence: CASSVTGSSSYEQYF. Variable domain in full (rest from reference TRBV5-1 and TRBJ2-7): KAGVTQTPRYLIKTRGQQVTLSCSPISGHRSVSWYQQTPGQGLQFLFEYFSETQRNKGNFPGRFSGRQFSNSRSEMNVSTLELGDSALYLCASSVTGSSSYEQYFGPGTRLTVT.

This chain links TRBV2 with TRBJ1-2; the match to TRBD1 covers 8 bases. The junction had 2 bases not matched to a gene; V was cut back by 6 bases and J by 2 bases. CDR1 SNHLY and CDR2 FYNNEI come from the germline V gene. The CDR3 spans 13 residues. CDR3 in DNA: TGTGCCAGCAGCGGACAGGGCAACTATGGCTACACCTTC. The encoded protein is CASSGQGNYGYTF.

The chain has TRBV18 and TRBJ1-2, with a weak D call TRBD1 (5 bases). The V end lost 3 bases, the J end lost 2 bases, and 10 bases lay between the germline ends. The CDR3 runs 14 residues. Germline assignment: CDR1 KGHSH and CDR2 LQKENI. CDR3 sequence: CASSPGGSNYGYTF. CDR3 nucleotide sequence: TGTGCCAGCTCACCGGGGGGTTCAAACTATGGCTACACCTTC.

The V call is TRBV30, the J call TRBJ1-5; D gene uncertain. CDR1 and CDR2 from the germline V gene are GTSNPN and SVGIG (reference sequence). Trimming took off 1 base at V and 0 bases at J, with 7 bases between the two ends. The CDR3 contains 14 residues. The CDR3 DNA follows: TGTGCCTGGAGTGGCACAGTTAGCAATCAGCCCCAGCATTTT. It is translated as CAWSGTVSNQPQHF.

This clone was detected once. V and J are TRBV19 and TRBJ2-6; 8 bases line up with TRBD1. The CDR3 sequence is 18 residues long. The germline V gene has CDR1 LNHDA and CDR2 SQIVND (reference sequence). Trimming removed 2 bases from V and 0 bases from J; junction bases left unmatched: 6. The CDR3, as DNA: TGTGCCAGTAGTATATTGGGGACAGGAACCTCTGGGGCCAACGTCCTGACTTTC. Translation gives CASSILGTGTSGANVLTF.